This T cell receptor (beta chain) was obtained from a study of T cells in Graves' hyperthyroidism and ophthalmopathy. RNA transcripts provided the source from which TCR beta CDR3 regions were amplified. Initially, a first-round RT-PCR of the TCR CDR3 employed the HTBI primer set. From the multiplex PCR reads, TCRdb called clonotypes with MiXCR, one entry per CDR3 protein. The sample consists of about 560,000 distinct CDR3 sequences, approximately 15% of them appearing once. Fresh 10 ml peripheral blood yielded PBMCs. Germline V gene lookup returns CDR1 LNHNV and CDR2 YYDKDF (reference sequence). The V gene lost 2 bases and the J gene lost 5 bases, with 19 bases spanning the gap. CDR3 size: 16 residues. This clonotype has at least ten counts.

The TCR comes from a woman younger than 35 with Graves' hyperthyroidism. V usage is TRBV15 and J usage is TRBJ2-7; no clear D gene. Sequencing input: blood. Here the CDR3 reads CATSRSLDSVANEQYF. Here the CDR3 DNA reads TGTGCCACCAGCAGATCCCTTGACTCTGTCGCGAACGAGCAGTACTTC.